These 30 T cell receptor beta chains came from one sample sequenced in a study of T cell responses to AZD1222 COVID-19 vaccine. The protocol was immunoSEQ multiplex PCR, while the TCRdb copy is restricted to in-frame clones and leaves out a portion. Among around 140,000 clones listed, roughly 89% were seen once. The sample here was peripheral blood, taken on day 0 of AZD1222 vaccination. These receptor sequences come from an adult in good health.

The chain is built from TRBV30 and TRBJ1-1; D perhaps matches TRBD1 (5 bases). Trimming cost V 0 bases and J 1 base, with 9 bases left between them. The CDR3 is made up of 14 amino acids. The germline V gene encodes CDR1 GTSNPN and CDR2 SVGIG (reference sequence). Here the CDR3 reads CAWSVGTGNTEAFF. DNA for the CDR3: TGTGCCTGGAGTGTAGGGACGGGGAACACTGAAGCTTTCTTT.

CDR3 nucleotide sequence: TGTGCCAGCAGCGGGAGCGTCACCCAAGAGACCCAGTACTTC. This sequence encodes CASSGSVTQETQYF. The V call is TRBV9, the J call TRBJ2-5; D gene unclear. The V gene lost 3 bases and the J gene lost 1 base, with 10 bases spanning the gap. Germline V gene sequence: CDR1 SGDLS, CDR2 YYNGEE. This CDR3 is 14 amino acids long.

The rearrangement joins TRBV2 to TRBJ1-1; no firm D call. Trimming cost V 4 bases and J 1 base, with 7 bases left between them. CDR1 is SNHLY, CDR2 FYNNEI, per germline. The CDR3 is 13 residues long. CDR3 sequence: CASSVQPNTEAFF. The DNA of the CDR3 is TGTGCCAGCAGTGTACAGCCGAACACTGAAGCTTTCTTT.

The V gene is TRBV29-1, the J gene TRBJ1-1; D call uncertain. Germline CDR1 is SQVTM and CDR2 is ANQGSEA. V gave up 7 bases and J gave up 0 bases, with 6 bases separating them. The CDR3 covers 11 residues. CDR3 sequence: CSGGVNTEAFF. CDR3 nucleotides: TGCAGCGGCGGAGTGAACACTGAAGCTTTCTTT.

V gene TRBV5-4 combines with J gene TRBJ1-2; D possibly corresponds to TRBD1 (5 bases). V was trimmed by 0 bases and J by 6 bases, leaving 12 bases between them. Per the germline V gene, CDR1 is SGHNT and CDR2 is YYREEE (reference sequence). This CDR3 has 14 residues. The DNA of the CDR3 is TGTGCCAGCAGCTTGGTCAGGGTTGGGGATGGCTACACCTTC. Its protein product is CASSLVRVGDGYTF.

The J gene is TRBJ2-5, the V gene TRBV5-1; 13 nucleotides agree with TRBD2. With V trimmed by 1 base and J by 1 base, 16 bases remained unmatched. CDR3 length: 21 amino acids. Per germline, CDR1 SGHRS and CDR2 YFSETQ. CDR3 amino acids: CASSLPLLWTSGGEPQETQYF. Written as DNA, the CDR3 is TGCGCCAGCAGCTTGCCGTTGCTATGGACTAGCGGGGGAGAACCCCAAGAGACCCAGTACTTC. The full variable domain, with the rest looked up from reference TRBV5-1 and TRBJ2-5, is KAGVTQTPRYLIKTRGQQVTLSCSPISGHRSVSWYQQTPGQGLQFLFEYFSETQRNKGNFPGRFSGRQFSNSRSEMNVSTLELGDSALYLCASSLPLLWTSGGEPQETQYFGPGTRLLVL.

The genes are TRBV5-4 and TRBJ1-2; the match to TRBD1 covers 9 bases. CDR3 length: 16 residues. Germline CDR1 SGHNT, CDR2 YYREEE (reference sequence). The junction had 14 bases not matched to a gene; V was cut back by 4 bases and J by 7 bases. This CDR3 reads CASSPLWRQGESGYTF. The CDR3 DNA follows: TGTGCCAGCAGCCCTTTATGGCGACAGGGGGAGTCTGGCTACACCTTC.

This clone appeared once. The gene calls are TRBV7-2 and TRBJ2-3; 10 bases are a match to TRBD2. Per the germline V gene, CDR1 is SGHTA and CDR2 is FQGNSA. Trimming cost V 8 bases and J 2 bases; bases outside gene matches: 7. This CDR3 region has 15 residues. CDR3 DNA: TGTGCCAGCGGAAATAGCGGGGGGACCACAGATACGCAGTATTTT. It translates to CASGNSGGTTDTQYF. The entire variable domain, with the rest obtained from reference TRBV7-2 and TRBJ2-3, is as follows: GAGVSQSPSNKVTEKGKDVELRCDPISGHTALYWYRQSLGQGLEFLIYFQGNSAPDKSGLPSDRFSAERTGGSVSTLTIQRTQQEDSAVYLCASGNSGGTTDTQYFGPGTRLTVL.

This chain joins TRBV19 and TRBJ1-6; tentative D call: TRBD1 (5 bases). The CDR3 is 15 amino acids. The V end lost 1 base, the J end lost 10 bases, and 14 bases lay between the germline ends. Per the germline V gene, CDR1 is LNHDA and CDR2 is SQIVND (reference sequence). CDR3 coding DNA: TGTGCCAGTAGTATAGCGCGGGGGTCGGAATCACCCCTCCACTTT. This gives the protein CASSIARGSESPLHF.

The V gene is TRBV25-1, the J gene TRBJ2-5, with a tentative D call TRBD2 (5 bases). CDR1 and CDR2 from the germline V gene are MGHDK and SYGVNS. Trimming removed 0 bases from V and 3 bases from J, with 8 bases in between. The CDR3 runs 14 residues. The CDR3 is CASSEYSREETQYF. DNA of the CDR3: TGTGCCAGCAGTGAATATTCGCGGGAAGAGACCCAGTACTTC.

The chain recombines TRBV5-1 with TRBJ1-5, with D uncertain. Germline loops: CDR1 SGHRS, CDR2 YFSETQ. Trimming took 4 bases from V and 2 from J, leaving 7 bases between them. The CDR3 length is 13 residues. CDR3 loop: CASSMTGNQPQHF. The CDR3 nucleotides are TGCGCCAGCAGCATGACCGGCAATCAGCCCCAGCATTTT.

The chain links TRBV4-3 to TRBJ2-7; 9 bases match TRBD1. This CDR3 has 13 amino acids. Germline lookup yields CDR1 LGHNA and CDR2 YSLEER. The junction had 4 bases not matched to a gene; V was cut back by 3 bases and J by 7 bases. The DNA for the CDR3 is TGCGCCAGCAGCCAGAGGACAGGGGATGAGCAGTACTTC. This translates into CASSQRTGDEQYF.

The chain has TRBV6-6 and TRBJ2-7, with D perhaps given as TRBD1 or TRBD2 (6 bases each). Germline V CDR1 and CDR2: MNHNY, SVGAGI (reference sequence). Trimming stripped 5 bases from V and 3 bases from J, with 29 bases between. There are 19 residues in the CDR3. The chain's CDR3 is CASSPQVGDTSRGDYEQYF. For the CDR3, the DNA is TGTGCCAGCAGTCCCCAGGTGGGGGACACGTCAAGGGGGGACTACGAGCAGTACTTC.

The V call is TRBV7-9, the J call TRBJ1-5; D remains unclear. Germline lookup yields CDR1 SEHNR and CDR2 FQNEAQ (reference sequence). V lost 9 bases to trimming and J lost 0 bases, with 6 bases between them. The CDR3 totals 12 residues. CDR3 sequence: CASQISNQPQHF. In DNA, the CDR3 is TGTGCCAGTCAGATTAGCAATCAGCCCCAGCATTTT.

This chain joins TRBV4-3 and TRBJ1-6; 9 nucleotides align to TRBD1. The CDR3 is made up of 16 amino acids. Germline V gene lookup returns CDR1 LGHNA and CDR2 YSLEER. V shed 0 bases and J 5 bases; nucleotides not matched to a gene: 2. The CDR3: CASSQDGTGNNSPLHF. The CDR3 bases are TGCGCCAGCAGCCAAGACGGGACAGGGAATAATTCACCCCTCCACTTT.

CDR3 coding DNA: TGTGCCAGCAGCCGACCAACGGACGGGAACACTGAAGCTTTCTTT. Translation: CASSRPTDGNTEAFF. The chain links TRBV5-4 to TRBJ1-1; D remains ambiguous. Between the trimmed V and J ends, which lost 4 bases and 1 base, there was a span of 14 bases. This CDR3 contains 15 residues. Germline CDR1 reads SGHNT; CDR2 reads YYREEE (reference sequence).

The rearrangement joins TRBV7-2 to TRBJ2-3, with TRBD2 matching 8 bases. The CDR3 has 15 residues. The germline CDR1 and CDR2 sequences are SGHTA and FQGNSA. Germline trimming cut 5 bases from V and 6 bases from J; bases unmatched to any gene: 10. The CDR3 protein is CASSNGGAISDTQYF. The CDR3, as DNA: TGTGCCAGCAGCAACGGGGGGGCCATCTCCGATACGCAGTATTTT.

V usage is TRBV4-1 and J usage is TRBJ2-1; 8 nucleotides line up with TRBD2. In germline, CDR1 is MGHRA, CDR2 YSYEKL. With V trimmed by 0 bases and J by 3 bases, 10 bases remained unmatched. This CDR3 contains 18 residues. The CDR3 DNA reads TGCGCCAGCAGCCAAGATCCAAGGGCAGCGGGGGACTACAATGAGCAGTTCTTC. Translating it yields CASSQDPRAAGDYNEQFF.

This clone has a single count. The chain joins TRBV7-2 to TRBJ2-2, with a tentative D call TRBD2 (6 bases). Per the germline V gene, CDR1 is SGHTA and CDR2 is FQGNSA. This CDR3 is 15 amino acids long. V was trimmed by 2 bases and J by 4 bases, leaving 11 bases between them. The CDR3 loop is CASSLKERATGELFF. As DNA, the CDR3 is TGTGCCAGCAGCTTAAAAGAGCGGGCCACCGGGGAGCTGTTTTTT.

J is TRBJ1-6 and V is TRBV6-4; D perhaps matches TRBD1 (6 bases). Germline loops: CDR1 MRHNA, CDR2 SNTAGT. The length of the CDR3 is 15 residues. V was shortened by 2 bases and J by 7 bases, with 12 bases between the two germline ends. Here the CDR3 DNA reads TGTGCCAGCAGTGACGGGCAGGGGAGGAATTCACCCCTCCACTTT. Its translation is CASSDGQGRNSPLHF.

V usage is TRBV7-3 and J usage is TRBJ1-6; the D gene is possibly TRBD1 (5 bases). CDR1 and CDR2 (germline): SGHTA, FQGTGA. The CDR3 covers 14 residues. Trimming pared 4 bases from V and 6 bases from J, leaving 10 bases between. CDR3 in DNA: TGTGCCAGCAGCTCGGGACTTTTTAATTCACCCCTCCACTTT. Its protein product is CASSSGLFNSPLHF.

This sequence joins TRBV19 and TRBJ1-6; unclear D gene. V lost 6 bases and J lost 4, with 7 bases in between. The CDR3 runs to 13 residues. Germline CDR1 is LNHDA and CDR2 is SQIVND (reference sequence). As DNA, the CDR3 is TGTGCCAGTAGGGTGGATTATAATTCACCCCTCCACTTT. It specifies CASRVDYNSPLHF. Filled out from reference TRBV19 and TRBJ1-6, the complete variable domain reads DGGITQSPKYLFRKEGQNVTLSCEQNLNHDAMYWYRQDPGQGLRLIYYSQIVNDFQKGDIAEGYSVSREKKESFPLTVTSAQKNPTAFYLCASRVDYNSPLHFGNGTRLTVT.

This chain joins TRBV7-2 and TRBJ1-2; D might be TRBD1 (6 bases). V gave up 3 bases and J gave up 8 bases, with 13 bases separating them. The V gene's germline CDR1 is SGHTA and CDR2 FQGNSA. This CDR3 comprises 13 residues. The CDR3 region has the DNA TGTGCCAGCAGCTTGGGGGGGCCATCGGGCTACACCTTC. Protein product: CASSLGGPSGYTF.

This chain joins TRBV6-5 and TRBJ1-5; 9 nucleotides align to TRBD1. From germline, CDR1 is MNHEY and CDR2 SVGAGI. Germline trimming cut 6 bases from V and 5 bases from J; bases unmatched to any gene: 5. The CDR3 consists of 14 residues. The CDR3 DNA is TGTGCCAGCAGGGCCGGGACAGGGCATCAGCCCCAGCATTTT. Translation gives CASRAGTGHQPQHF.

The genes are TRBV5-4 and TRBJ1-2; no clear D gene. Germline values: CDR1 SGHNT, CDR2 YYREEE (reference sequence). The CDR3 sequence is 16 residues long. V lost 0 bases and J lost 8, with 20 bases in between. CDR3 bases: TGTGCCAGCAGCTTGGCCTATCAGGTGGAGGAAGGCGGCTACACCTTC. Translation gives CASSLAYQVEEGGYTF.

The table lists this clone with a count of one. The CDR3 coding sequence is TGTGCCACCGTCGAAGGGGGTCAGCCCCAGCATTTT. Translation: CATVEGGQPQHF. V gene TRBV10-3 combines with J gene TRBJ1-5, with a weak D call TRBD1 (6 bases). Germline V gene data show CDR1 as ENHRY and CDR2 as SYGVKD. The CDR3 length is 12 residues. V gave up 10 bases and J gave up 6 bases, with 13 bases separating them.

The chain employs TRBV5-3 and TRBJ2-7; the match to TRBD1 covers 7 bases. TRBV5-3 is marked as an open reading frame, function uncertain. This CDR3 spans 16 amino acids. Germline trimming cut 2 bases from V and 2 bases from J; bases unmatched to any gene: 10. The CDR3 sequence: CARSLQGRTITYEQYF. CDR3 nucleotides: TGTGCCAGAAGCTTACAGGGGCGAACTATTACCTACGAGCAGTACTTC.

This sequence joins TRBV15 and TRBJ1-3, with D possibly TRBD1 on 6 matching bases. Per germline, CDR1 LNHNV and CDR2 YYDKDF (reference sequence). CDR3 size: 17 residues. V was pared by 2 bases and J by 0 bases, with 14 bases between. The DNA for the CDR3 is TGTGCCACCAGCAGATCGAGGGGGACGGTCTCTGGAAACACCATATATTTT. This codes for CATSRSRGTVSGNTIYF. Full variable domain (missing parts from reference TRBV15 and TRBJ1-3): DAMVIQNPRYQVTQFGKPVTLSCSQTLNHNVMYWYQQKSSQAPKLLFHYYDKDFNNEADTPDNFQSRRPNTSFCFLDIRSPGLGDTAMYLCATSRSRGTVSGNTIYFGEGSWLTVV.

V gene TRBV29-1 combines with J gene TRBJ1-2; D ambiguous. V was trimmed by 6 bases and J by 3 bases, leaving 11 bases between them. The germline CDR1 and CDR2 sequences are SQVTM and ANQGSEA. The CDR3 sequence is 12 residues long. Here the CDR3 reads CSVLTRYYGYTF. CDR3 in DNA: TGCAGCGTCCTTACGCGATACTATGGCTACACCTTC.

As DNA, the CDR3 is TGTGCCAGCACCCGAGGGTTGGGAAACACCATATATTTT. Translation: CASTRGLGNTIYF. V is TRBV7-8 and J is TRBJ1-3; no clear D. CDR1 and CDR2 (germline): SGHVS, FQNEAQ. The CDR3 has 13 residues. V was cut by 7 bases and J by 4 bases, with 11 bases left in between.